The TCR beta chain described here comes from a study of cytomegalovirus exposure and HLA in healthy donors. The donors were part of the roughly 120-subject validation cohort, which stood apart from the approximately 670-subject first cohort. Only in-frame clones appear in the TCRdb table, and some are missing; sequencing was by immunoSEQ multiplex PCR. The sample contains 150,000 to 180,000 clones, less than 90% of which appear only once. This CDR3 spans 17 amino acids. Germline V gene data show CDR1 as MRHNA and CDR2 as SNTAGT. V lost 2 bases and J lost 4; bases outside the gene matches: 13. Sequenced material: PBMCs. The V gene is TRBV6-4, the J gene TRBJ2-7; TRBD1 matches 8 bases. The sequence was obtained from a man aged 18 to 30 in good health and CMV-seropositive. DNA of the CDR3: TGTGCCAGCAGTGACACCTCCTCAGGGGGCGATAGGTACGAGCAGTACTTC. Amino acids: CASSDTSSGGDRYEQYF.